A selection of T cell receptor beta chains follows, all from one sample in a study of blood T cell repertoires in COVID-19. Clones were sequenced by immunoSEQ multiplex PCR, and TCRdb holds only the in-frame ones, with some missing. The data hold under 200,000 clones, with 82% observed a single time. The material sequenced was peripheral blood. The receptors were sampled from a woman aged 55-69 years with COVID-19, enrolled during active disease. CDR3s include the opening cysteine and the closing phenylalanine or tryptophan. Each record gives: D gene, clone size, J gene, V gene, CDR3 DNA, CDR3 protein. A D gene is named only where the DNA matches it firmly. Expanded clones get a size class; other rows say once, few or many, or leave the size out.

TRBD1	once	TRBJ1-3	TRBV19	TGTGCCAGTAGTATCGGACAGGGTGGAAACACCATATATTTT	CASSIGQGGNTIYF
NA	NA	TRBJ2-7	TRBV5-6	TGTGCCAGCAGCCCTTCGGCGGGCGAGCAGTACTTC	CASSPSAGEQYF
NA	NA	TRBJ2-5	TRBV7-6	TGTGCCAGCAGCTTACCGGGAGCCCAAGAGACCCAGTACTTC	CASSLPGAQETQYF
NA	once	TRBJ2-7	TRBV6-1	TGTGCCAGCAGTGAAGCAAGGGGGGGAACCTACGAGCAGTACTTC	CASSEARGGTYEQYF
NA	once	TRBJ2-7	TRBV18	TGTGCCAGCTCACCACCGTCCCACGAGCAGTACTTC	CASSPPSHEQYF
NA	few	TRBJ2-1	TRBV14	TGTGCCAGCAGCCAAGGAAGGACAGCCTACAATGAGCAGTTCTTC	CASSQGRTAYNEQFF
NA	NA	TRBJ1-2	TRBV9	TGTGCCAGCAGCGTAGATGGGGGGGCCGTATATGGCTACACCTTC	CASSVDGGAVYGYTF
TRBD2	NA	TRBJ2-2	TRBV6-5	TGTGCCAGCAGCGGACTAGCGGGAGACACCGGGGAGCTGTTTTTT	CASSGLAGDTGELFF
TRBD1	NA	TRBJ1-1	TRBV6-5	TGTGCCAGCAGTCAAACAGGGGTTAACACTGAAGCTTTCTTT	CASSQTGVNTEAFF
NA	NA	TRBJ2-3	TRBV4-2	TGTGCCAGCAGCCAACAGTCTAGCACAGATACGCAGTATTTT	CASSQQSSTDTQYF
TRBD1	NA	TRBJ1-6	TRBV7-2	TGTGCCAGCAGCTTCGACTTAAGACAGGGGAGCTCCTATAATTCACCCCTCCACTTT	CASSFDLRQGSSYNSPLHF